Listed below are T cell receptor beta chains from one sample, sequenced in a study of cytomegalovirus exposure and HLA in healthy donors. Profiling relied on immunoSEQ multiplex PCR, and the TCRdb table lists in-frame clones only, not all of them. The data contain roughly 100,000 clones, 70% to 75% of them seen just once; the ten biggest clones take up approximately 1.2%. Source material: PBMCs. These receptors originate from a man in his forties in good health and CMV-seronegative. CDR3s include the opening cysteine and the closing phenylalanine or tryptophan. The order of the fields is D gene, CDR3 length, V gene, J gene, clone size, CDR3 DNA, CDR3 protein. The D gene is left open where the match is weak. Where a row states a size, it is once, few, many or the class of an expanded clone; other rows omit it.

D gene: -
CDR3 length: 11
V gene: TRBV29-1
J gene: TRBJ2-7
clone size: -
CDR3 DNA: TGCAGCGCCAGGGGTGACGGCGAGCAGTACTTC
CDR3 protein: CSARGDGEQYF

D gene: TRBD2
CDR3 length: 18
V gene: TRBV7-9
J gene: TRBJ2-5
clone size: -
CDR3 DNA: TGTGCCAGCAGCTTAGAAGAGAACTGGCTAGCGGGTCAAGAGACCCAGTACTTC
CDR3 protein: CASSLEENWLAGQETQYF

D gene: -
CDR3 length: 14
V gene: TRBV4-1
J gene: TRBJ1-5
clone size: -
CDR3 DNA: TGCGCCAGCAGCCAAGGAGTTAGCAATCAGCCCCAGCATTTT
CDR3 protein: CASSQGVSNQPQHF

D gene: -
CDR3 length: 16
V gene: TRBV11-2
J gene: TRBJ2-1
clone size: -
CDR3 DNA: TGTGCCAGCAGCTTGGGAACTAGCTTAGTCTACAATGAGCAGTTCTTC
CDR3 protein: CASSLGTSLVYNEQFF

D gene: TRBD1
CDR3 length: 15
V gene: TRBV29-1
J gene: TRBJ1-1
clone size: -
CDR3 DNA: TGCAGCGTTGAAGGCCAGGGGGCATGGAACACTGAAGCTTTCTTT
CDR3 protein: CSVEGQGAWNTEAFF

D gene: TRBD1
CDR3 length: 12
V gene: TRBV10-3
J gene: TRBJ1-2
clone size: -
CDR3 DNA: TGTGCCATCAGTGGACAGGGCTATGGCTACACCTTC
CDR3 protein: CAISGQGYGYTF

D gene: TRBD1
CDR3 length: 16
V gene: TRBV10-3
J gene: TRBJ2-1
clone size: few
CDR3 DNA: TGTGCCATCAGTGAGTCCCGGACAGGGGTTGGCGATGAGCAGTTCTTC
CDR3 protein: CAISESRTGVGDEQFF

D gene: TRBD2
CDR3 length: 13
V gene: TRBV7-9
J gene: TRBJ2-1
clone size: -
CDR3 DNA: TGTGCCAGCGGACTAGCGGGAGGAAATGAGCAGTTCTTC
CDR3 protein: CASGLAGGNEQFF

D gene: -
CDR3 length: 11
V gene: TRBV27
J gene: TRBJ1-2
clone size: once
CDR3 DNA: TGTGCCAGCAGGGGGGGAGGTGGCTACACCTTC
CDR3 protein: CASRGGGGYTF

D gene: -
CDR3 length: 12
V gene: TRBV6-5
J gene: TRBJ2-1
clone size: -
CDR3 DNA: TGTGCCAGCAGCCGGACTACCAATGAGCAGTTCTTC
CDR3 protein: CASSRTTNEQFF

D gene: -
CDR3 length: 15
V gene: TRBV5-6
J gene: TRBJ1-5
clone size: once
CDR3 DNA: TGTGCCAGCAGCTTGCGGGGGATGAGCAATCAGCCCCAGCATTTT
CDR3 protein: CASSLRGMSNQPQHF

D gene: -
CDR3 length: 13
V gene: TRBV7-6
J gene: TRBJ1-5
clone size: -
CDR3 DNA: TGTGCCAGCAGCTCCCAGAACAATCAGCCCCAGCATTTT
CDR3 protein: CASSSQNNQPQHF

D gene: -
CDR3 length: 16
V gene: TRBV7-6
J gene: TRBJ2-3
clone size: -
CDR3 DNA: TGTGCCAGCAGCTTAGGCTCTGGCGGGGGCACAGATACGCAGTATTTT
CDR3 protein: CASSLGSGGGTDTQYF

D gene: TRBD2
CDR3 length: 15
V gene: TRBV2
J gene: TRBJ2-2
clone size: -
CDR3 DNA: TGTGCCAGCAGTACGGCAGCGGGATCCGCCGGGGAGCTGTTTTTT
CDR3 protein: CASSTAAGSAGELFF

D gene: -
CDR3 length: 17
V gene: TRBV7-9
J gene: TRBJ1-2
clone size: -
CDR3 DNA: TGTGCCAGCAGCTTAGAAGCAGGGTACCTATCTAACTATGGCTACACCTTC
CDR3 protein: CASSLEAGYLSNYGYTF

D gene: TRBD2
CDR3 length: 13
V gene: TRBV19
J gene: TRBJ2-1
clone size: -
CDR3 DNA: TGTGCCAGTAGGACTAGCGACTACAATGAGCAGTTCTTC
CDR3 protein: CASRTSDYNEQFF

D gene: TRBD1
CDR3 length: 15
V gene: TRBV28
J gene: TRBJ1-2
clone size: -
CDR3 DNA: TGTGCCAGCAGTTCCCACAGGGGGCGTGGCTATGGCTACACCTTC
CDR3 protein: CASSSHRGRGYGYTF

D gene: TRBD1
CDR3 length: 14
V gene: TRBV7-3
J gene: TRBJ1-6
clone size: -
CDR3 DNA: TGTGCCAGCAGCTTAGTCAGGGGGGATTCACCCCTCCACTTT
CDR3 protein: CASSLVRGDSPLHF

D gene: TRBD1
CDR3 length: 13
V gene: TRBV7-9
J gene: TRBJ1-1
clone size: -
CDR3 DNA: TGTGCCAGCAGCCCTACAGGGGGTACTGAAGCTTTCTTT
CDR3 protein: CASSPTGGTEAFF

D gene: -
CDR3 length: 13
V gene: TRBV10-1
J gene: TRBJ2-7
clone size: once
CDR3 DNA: TGCGCCAGCAGTGATCAGGGCCTCTACGAGCAGTACTTC
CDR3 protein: CASSDQGLYEQYF

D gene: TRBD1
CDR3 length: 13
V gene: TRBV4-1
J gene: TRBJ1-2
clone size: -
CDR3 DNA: TGCGCCAGCAGAGCGACAGGGGGCTATGGCTACACCTTC
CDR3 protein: CASRATGGYGYTF

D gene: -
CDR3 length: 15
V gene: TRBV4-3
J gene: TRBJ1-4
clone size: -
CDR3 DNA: TGCGCCAGCAGCCACCAGGGGCTCTCTAATGAAAAACTGTTTTTT
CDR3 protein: CASSHQGLSNEKLFF

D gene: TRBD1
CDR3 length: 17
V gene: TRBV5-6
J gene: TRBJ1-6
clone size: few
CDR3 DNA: TGTGCCAGCAGCTCGGGACAGATAAGCTCCTATAATTCACCCCTCCACTTT
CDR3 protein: CASSSGQISSYNSPLHF

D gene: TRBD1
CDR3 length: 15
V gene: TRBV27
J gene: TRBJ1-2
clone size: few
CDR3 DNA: TGTGCCAGCAGTTCACCCTCGACAGGGTACTATGGCTACACCTTC
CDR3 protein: CASSSPSTGYYGYTF

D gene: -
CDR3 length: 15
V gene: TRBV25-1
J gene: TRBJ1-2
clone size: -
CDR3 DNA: TGTGCCAGCAGTGAATATCCCGGCAGGGCGGGGGGCTACACCTTC
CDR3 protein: CASSEYPGRAGGYTF

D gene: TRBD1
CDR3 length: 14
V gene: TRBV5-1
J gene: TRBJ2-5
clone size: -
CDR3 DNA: TGCGCCAGCAGCCTGGACGCCGACAGGGGGACCCAGTACTTC
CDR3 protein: CASSLDADRGTQYF

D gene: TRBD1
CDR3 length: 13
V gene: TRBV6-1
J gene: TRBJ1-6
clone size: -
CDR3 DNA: TGTGCCAGCAGGGACAGGGGTTTTTCACCCCTCCACTTT
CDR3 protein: CASRDRGFSPLHF

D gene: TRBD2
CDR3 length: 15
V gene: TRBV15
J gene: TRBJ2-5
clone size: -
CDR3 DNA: TGTGCCACCAGCAGAGTAGCGGGGGGGAAAGAGACCCAGTACTTC
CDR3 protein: CATSRVAGGKETQYF

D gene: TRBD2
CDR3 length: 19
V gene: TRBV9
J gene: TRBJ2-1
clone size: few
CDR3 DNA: TGTGCCAGCAGCGTAGCCCCTCGGCGAGGGACTAGCGGCTACAATGAGCAGTTCTTC
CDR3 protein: CASSVAPRRGTSGYNEQFF

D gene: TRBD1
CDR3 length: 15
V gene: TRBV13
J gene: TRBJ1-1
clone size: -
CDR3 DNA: TGTGCCAGCAGCCCGGGAGGGCAGGGGGTAACTGAAGCTTTCTTT
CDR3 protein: CASSPGGQGVTEAFF

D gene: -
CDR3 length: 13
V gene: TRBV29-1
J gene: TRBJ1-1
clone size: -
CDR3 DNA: TGCAGCGTCCTCCCGACGGGGAACACTGAAGCTTTCTTT
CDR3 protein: CSVLPTGNTEAFF

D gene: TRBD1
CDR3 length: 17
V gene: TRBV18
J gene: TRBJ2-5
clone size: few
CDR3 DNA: TGTGCCAGCTCACCTACTATAGGACAGGGAGGCCAAGAGACCCAGTACTTC
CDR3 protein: CASSPTIGQGGQETQYF

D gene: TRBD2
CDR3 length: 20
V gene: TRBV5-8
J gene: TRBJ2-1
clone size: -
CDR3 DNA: TGTGCCAGCAGCTTGGGGCTGTGGACTAGCGGGGGGGCTTCCTACAATGAGCAGTTCTTC
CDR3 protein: CASSLGLWTSGGASYNEQFF

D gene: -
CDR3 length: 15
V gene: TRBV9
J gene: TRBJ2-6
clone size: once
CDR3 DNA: TGTGCCAGCAGCGAGGGGGTCTCTGGGGCCAACGTCCTGACTTTC
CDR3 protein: CASSEGVSGANVLTF

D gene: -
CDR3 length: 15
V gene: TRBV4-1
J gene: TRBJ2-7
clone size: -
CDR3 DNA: TGCGCCAGCAGCTCCCCGGTCCGGGGGACCTACGAGCAGTACTTC
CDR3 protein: CASSSPVRGTYEQYF

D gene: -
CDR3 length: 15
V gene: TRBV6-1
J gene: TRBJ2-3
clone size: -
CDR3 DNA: TGTGCCAGCAGTGAAATCCCCGTAGCGGCAGATACGCAGTATTTT
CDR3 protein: CASSEIPVAADTQYF

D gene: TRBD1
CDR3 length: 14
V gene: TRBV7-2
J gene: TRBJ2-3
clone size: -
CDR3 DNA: TGTGCCAGCAGCCCGACAGGGGGAGCAGATACGCAGTATTTT
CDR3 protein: CASSPTGGADTQYF

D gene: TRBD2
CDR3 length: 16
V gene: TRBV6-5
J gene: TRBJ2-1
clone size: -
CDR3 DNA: TGTGCCAGCAGTTACTCTAGCGGGGGGGACTACAATGAGCAGTTCTTC
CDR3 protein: CASSYSSGGDYNEQFF

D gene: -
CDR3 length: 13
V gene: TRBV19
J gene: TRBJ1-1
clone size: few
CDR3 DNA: TGTGCCAGTAGTATTGGGCAGAACACTGAAGCTTTCTTT
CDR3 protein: CASSIGQNTEAFF

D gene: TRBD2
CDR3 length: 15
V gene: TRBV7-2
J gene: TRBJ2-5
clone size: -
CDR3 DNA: TGTGCCAGCAGCTTCGGAGGGAGGGTCGGAGAGACCCAGTACTTC
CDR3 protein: CASSFGGRVGETQYF

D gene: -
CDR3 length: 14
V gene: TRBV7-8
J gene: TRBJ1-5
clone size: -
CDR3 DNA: TGTGCCAGCAGCAAAAGGCCGGGGGATCAGCCCCAGCATTTT
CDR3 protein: CASSKRPGDQPQHF

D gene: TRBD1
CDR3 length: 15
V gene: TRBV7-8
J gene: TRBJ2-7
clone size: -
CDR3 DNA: TGTGCCAGCAGCTGGACAGGGGGAACGCCTAGCGAGCAGTACTTC
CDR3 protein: CASSWTGGTPSEQYF

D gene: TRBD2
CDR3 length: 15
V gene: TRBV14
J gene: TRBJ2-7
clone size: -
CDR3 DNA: TGTGCCAGCAGCCAAGCTGCGGGAGCCGGCTACGAGCAGTACTTC
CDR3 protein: CASSQAAGAGYEQYF